Following are 12 T cell receptor beta chains from one sample sequenced in a study of cytomegalovirus exposure and HLA in healthy donors. Data came from immunoSEQ multiplex PCR; TCRdb stores just in-frame clones and leaves some out. The table has 70,000 to 75,000 clones, approximately 94% seen once. Sequences were obtained from PBMCs. These receptors were collected from a woman between 18 and 29 years old in good health and CMV-seronegative.

CDR3 sequence reads: CASSQEGQGSYEQYF. DNA for the CDR3: TGCGCCAGCAGCCAAGAAGGACAGGGGTCCTACGAGCAGTACTTC. The chain has TRBV4-3 and TRBJ2-7, with TRBD1 matching 9 bases. Germline CDR1 reads LGHNA; CDR2 reads YSLEER. V was pared by 0 bases and J by 1 base, with 1 base of the junction left unmatched. The CDR3 is 15 residues long.

The V gene is TRBV19, the J gene TRBJ1-5, with 12 positions matching TRBD1. CDR1 and CDR2 (germline): LNHDA, SQIVND (reference sequence). After removal of 9 bases from V and 4 bases from J, the junction contained 16 bases not matched to a gene. The length of the CDR3 is 18 residues. The DNA of the CDR3 is TGTGCCAGGGAGTACCGGGACAGGGGGCATCAGAGAAATCAGCCCCAGCATTTT. Residues: CAREYRDRGHQRNQPQHF.

The chain recombines TRBV27 with TRBJ1-5, with D maybe TRBD1 (6 bases). The CDR3 covers 14 residues. Germline CDR1 and CDR2: MNHEY and SMNVEV (reference sequence). Trimming took 5 bases from V and 2 from J, leaving 10 bases between them. CDR3 nucleotide sequence: TGTGCCAGCAGTCTAAGACAGGGCAATCAGCCCCAGCATTTT. It is translated as CASSLRQGNQPQHF.

This clone was counted between two and nine times. The genes are TRBV11-1 and TRBJ1-5; D is uncertain. Trimming removed 1 base from V and 3 bases from J, with 10 bases in between. The CDR3 sequence is 15 residues long. Germline V lookup: CDR1 SGHAT, CDR2 FQDESV (reference sequence). The DNA for the CDR3 is TGTGCCAGCAGCTTAGACGGGCGGGACAATCAGCCCCAGCATTTT. This sequence encodes CASSLDGRDNQPQHF.

The chain links TRBV19 to TRBJ1-5; D possibly corresponds to TRBD1 (5 bases). CDR1 is LNHDA, CDR2 SQIVND, per germline (reference sequence). V lost 7 bases to trimming and J lost 7 bases, with 14 bases between them. The CDR3 contains 13 residues. The CDR3 nucleotides are TGTGCCAGTACGATCCAGGGTTCCCAGCCCCAGCATTTT. Amino acids: CASTIQGSQPQHF.

The chain recombines TRBV9 with TRBJ1-2; 11 bases align to TRBD1. The CDR3 length is 15 residues. Germline-derived CDR1 and CDR2 are SGDLS and YYNGEE. The V segment lost 5 bases and the J segment 6 bases; nucleotides outside the gene matches: 9. This CDR3 is CASRRTGGYNHGYTF. The DNA of the CDR3 is TGTGCCAGCAGAAGGACAGGGGGCTACAACCATGGCTACACCTTC.

The chain combines TRBV11-2 with TRBJ2-7; 14 nucleotides line up with TRBD2. The CDR3 contains 15 residues. V shed 6 bases, J shed 2 bases, and the junction held 3 bases outside the gene matches. Germline loops: CDR1 SGHAT, CDR2 FQNNGV. In DNA, the CDR3 is TGTGCCAGCAGGGGACTAGCGGGAGACGCCTACGAGCAGTACTTC. It encodes CASRGLAGDAYEQYF.

The sample holds one count of this clone. This sequence joins TRBV5-1 and TRBJ2-2; possibly TRBD2 for D (5 bases). Between the trimmed V and J ends, which lost 0 bases and 5 bases, there was a span of 5 bases. Germline CDR1 SGHRS, CDR2 YFSETQ. The CDR3 has 13 amino acids. The CDR3 region has the DNA TGCGCCAGCAGCTTGGGCGGGACCGGGGAGCTGTTTTTT. This codes for CASSLGGTGELFF.

This chain uses TRBV5-4 with TRBJ2-7, with a tentative D call TRBD2 (6 bases). V shed 3 bases and J shed 3 bases, with 10 bases lying between them. The CDR3 totals 13 residues. Germline V CDR1 and CDR2: SGHNT, YYREEE (reference sequence). The CDR3: CASSSGEDYEQYF. The CDR3 region has the DNA TGTGCCAGCAGCTCCGGGGAGGACTACGAGCAGTACTTC.

The J gene is TRBJ2-7, the V gene TRBV21-1; TRBD1 was called by the table and not checked on the DNA. TRBV21-1 is designated a pseudogene. CDR3 size: 14 residues. CDR3 sequence (DNA): TGTGCCAGCAGCAACTGGGACAGGGGCCACGAGCAGTACTTC. Its translation is CASSNWDRGHEQYF.

V is TRBV6-5 and J is TRBJ2-7; D call uncertain. Germline V CDR1 and CDR2: MNHEY, SVGAGI. The CDR3 is 11 residues long. V dropped 2 bases and J dropped 5 bases, with 4 bases sitting between them. CDR3 residues: CASSYGHEQYF. CDR3 sequence (DNA): TGTGCCAGCAGTTACGGCCACGAGCAGTACTTC.

The gene calls are TRBV4-3 and TRBJ1-5; 7 nucleotides match TRBD1. This CDR3 spans 13 amino acids. Germline V gene sequence: CDR1 LGHNA, CDR2 YSLEER. The ends lost 0 bases at V and 14 bases at J; junction bases unmatched: 7. In DNA form, the CDR3 reads TGCGCCAGCAGCCAAGACGTCGGCAGGGGGGAGCATTTT. Encoded protein: CASSQDVGRGEHF.